The 10 T cell receptor beta chains given below trace back to one sample, sequenced in a study of cytomegalovirus exposure and HLA in healthy donors. PCR was performed using 60 Vbeta and 13 Jbeta primers. The data were produced by immunoSEQ multiplex PCR, yet TCRdb's version contains in-frame clones alone and is incomplete. The sample records about 140,000 clones, 70% to 85% being singletons. The specimen was PBMCs. These TCRs come from a woman aged 55-69 years in good health and CMV-seropositive.

V and J are TRBV25-1 and TRBJ1-1; 9 bases match TRBD1. Trimming cost V 2 bases and J 4 bases; bases outside gene matches: 5. The CDR3 is made up of 15 amino acids. CDR1 and CDR2 from the germline V gene are MGHDK and SYGVNS. The CDR3 reads CASSEGDRDGTEAFF. DNA of the CDR3: TGTGCCAGCAGTGAAGGGGACAGGGACGGCACTGAAGCTTTCTTT.

CDR3 protein: CASSGTGSYNEQFF. In DNA, the CDR3 is TGTGCCAGCAGCGGGACAGGCTCCTACAATGAGCAGTTCTTC. This chain uses TRBV7-3 with TRBJ2-1, with 8 bases fitting TRBD1. Germline assignment: CDR1 SGHTA and CDR2 FQGTGA. There are 14 residues in the CDR3. After removal of 5 bases from V and 0 bases from J, the junction contained 0 bases not matched to a gene.

The genes are TRBV7-6 and TRBJ1-4, with a weak D call TRBD1 (5 bases). The CDR3 length is 11 residues. V lost 5 bases and J lost 7, with 5 bases in between. Germline loops: CDR1 SGHVS, CDR2 FNYEAQ. CDR3 amino acids: CASSRGEKLFF. The CDR3 nucleotides read TGTGCCAGCAGCAGGGGTGAAAAACTGTTTTTT. The full variable domain, its missing parts supplied by reference TRBV7-6 and TRBJ1-4, is GAGVSQSPRYKVTKRGQDVALRCDPISGHVSLYWYRQALGQGPEFLTYFNYEAQQDKSGLPNDRFSAERPEGSISTLTIQRTEQRDSAMYRCASSRGEKLFFGSGTQLSVL.

This clone appeared a single time. The rearrangement joins TRBV6-1 to TRBJ2-1; 7 bases line up with TRBD2. V shed 1 base and J 11 bases; nucleotides not matched to a gene: 2. The CDR3 is 12 residues long. CDR1 is MNHNS, CDR2 SASEGT, per germline. The CDR3 region is CASSEGLAQQFF. CDR3 in DNA: TGTGCCAGCAGTGAAGGACTAGCCCAGCAGTTCTTC.

This chain uses TRBV19 with TRBJ2-7; D may be TRBD1 (6 bases). Trimming pared 5 bases from V and 0 bases from J, leaving 11 bases between. Germline assignment: CDR1 LNHDA and CDR2 SQIVND (reference sequence). The CDR3 has 14 residues. The CDR3 loop reads CASSLQGDSYEQYF. As DNA, the CDR3 is TGTGCCAGTAGTCTACAGGGTGACTCCTACGAGCAGTACTTC. Based on the CDR3 plus reference TRBV19 and TRBJ2-7, the full variable domain is DGGITQSPKYLFRKEGQNVTLSCEQNLNHDAMYWYRQDPGQGLRLIYYSQIVNDFQKGDIAEGYSVSREKKESFPLTVTSAQKNPTAFYLCASSLQGDSYEQYFGPGTRLTVT.

This chain connects TRBV6-5 to TRBJ2-7; 8 nucleotides match TRBD2. V lost 5 bases and J lost 5; bases outside the gene matches: 11. The germline CDR1 and CDR2 sequences are MNHEY and SVGAGI. The CDR3 extends over 15 amino acids. CDR3 sequence (DNA): TGTGCCAGCAGTCCCCGGACTAGCCTAACCCACGAGCAGTACTTC. Its protein is CASSPRTSLTHEQYF.

V usage is TRBV7-3 and J usage is TRBJ2-2; TRBD2 matches at 13 bases. The CDR3 consists of 16 residues. Per germline, CDR1 SGHTA and CDR2 FQGTGA. V dropped 4 bases and J dropped 6; count of bases not matched to a gene: 5. Here the CDR3 DNA reads TGTGCCAGCAGCTCCACTAGCGGGAGGGAGGCCGGGGAGCTGTTTTTT. This translates into CASSSTSGREAGELFF. Together with reference TRBV7-3 and TRBJ2-2, the CDR3 gives the full variable domain: GAGVSQTPSNKVTEKGKYVELRCDPISGHTALYWYRQSLGQGPEFLIYFQGTGAADDSGLPNDRFFAVRPEGSVSTLKIQRTERGDSAVYLCASSSTSGREAGELFFGEGSRLTVL.

The rearrangement uses TRBV28 and TRBJ2-3; TRBD2 is a possible D gene (6 bases). The CDR3 runs to 17 residues. Trimming cost V 5 bases and J 4 bases, with 22 bases left between them. Per germline, CDR1 MDHEN and CDR2 SYDVKM. The CDR3 here is CASSTTRPSEGPDTQYF. CDR3 bases: TGTGCCAGCAGTACGACACGACCCTCGGAGGGTCCAGATACGCAGTATTTT.

This clone appeared a few times. The chain has TRBV18 and TRBJ1-5; 8 bases map to TRBD1. Germline assignment: CDR1 KGHSH and CDR2 LQKENI. The CDR3 has 14 residues. The J segment lost 3 bases and the V segment lost 6 bases, leaving 4 bases of the junction unmatched. The DNA of the CDR3 is TGTGCCAGCTCCCCGACAGGGGACAATCAGCCCCAGCATTTT. Translated, it gives CASSPTGDNQPQHF.

The chain uses TRBV28 and TRBJ2-5; D may be TRBD2 (6 bases). V was pared by 8 bases and J by 5 bases, with 15 bases between. CDR1 is MDHEN and CDR2 is SYDVKM in the germline V gene. This CDR3 contains 13 residues. CDR3 in amino acids: CASLTGVGETQYF. DNA for the CDR3: TGTGCCAGCTTAACGGGAGTTGGTGAGACCCAGTACTTC.